This T cell receptor beta chain was profiled in a study of CD8 T cells in Susac syndrome. Across the study: Sequencing included Susac syndrome patients, about 6 of them with active disease and roughly 8 in remission.

V lost 2 bases to trimming and J lost 5 bases, with 9 bases between them. The CDR3 length is 13 residues. The T cells that were sequenced for TCR beta were CD8+ and CD4+ cells from blood. Through negative isolation, CD4+ and CD8+ T cells were obtained, while TEMRA cells were enriched using FACS. A quantity of about 0.5 to 1 ug RNA underwent reverse transcription using random hexamers. One entry per CDR3 protein, called by TCRdb with MiXCR from the immunoSEQ multiplex PCR reads. Here the sample spans roughly 150,000 distinct CDR3 sequences, about 95% being singletons. This receptor was obtained from a human donor with Susac syndrome. Input material: CD4+ T cells from PBMCs. V gene TRBV12-3 or TRBV12-4 combines with J gene TRBJ1-1, with D uncertain. CDR3 protein: CASSLREGTEAFF. The CDR3, as DNA: TGTGCCAGCAGTTTACGGGAAGGGACTGAAGCTTTCTTT.